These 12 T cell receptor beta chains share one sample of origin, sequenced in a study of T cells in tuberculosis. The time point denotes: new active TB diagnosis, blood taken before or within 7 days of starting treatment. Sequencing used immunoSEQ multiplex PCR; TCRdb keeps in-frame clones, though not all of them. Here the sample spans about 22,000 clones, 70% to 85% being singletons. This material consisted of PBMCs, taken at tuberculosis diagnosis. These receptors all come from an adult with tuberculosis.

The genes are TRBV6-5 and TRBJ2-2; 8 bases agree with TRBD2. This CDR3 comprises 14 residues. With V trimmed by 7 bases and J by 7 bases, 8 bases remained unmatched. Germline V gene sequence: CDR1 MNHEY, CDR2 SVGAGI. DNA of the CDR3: TGTGCCAGCACCCGGCCGGGAGGGCTCGGGGAGCTGTTTTTT. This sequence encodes CASTRPGGLGELFF.

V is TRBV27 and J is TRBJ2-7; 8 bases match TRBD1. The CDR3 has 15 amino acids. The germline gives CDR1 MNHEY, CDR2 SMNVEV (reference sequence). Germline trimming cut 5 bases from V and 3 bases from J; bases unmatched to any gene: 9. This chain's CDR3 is CASSPTGVGGYEQYF. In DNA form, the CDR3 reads TGTGCCAGCAGTCCGACAGGGGTGGGAGGCTACGAGCAGTACTTC.

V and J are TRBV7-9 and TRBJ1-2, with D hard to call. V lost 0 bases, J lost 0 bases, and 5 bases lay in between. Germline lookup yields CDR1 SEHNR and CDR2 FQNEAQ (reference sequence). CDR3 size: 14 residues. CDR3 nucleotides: TGTGCCAGCAGCTTAGCGTTAGCTAACTATGGCTACACCTTC. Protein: CASSLALANYGYTF.

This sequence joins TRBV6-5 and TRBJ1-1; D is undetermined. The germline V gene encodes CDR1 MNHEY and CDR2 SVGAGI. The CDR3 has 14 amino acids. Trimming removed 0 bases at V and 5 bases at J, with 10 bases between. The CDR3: CASSYSPEATEAFF. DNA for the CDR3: TGTGCCAGCAGTTACTCGCCGGAGGCAACTGAAGCTTTCTTT.

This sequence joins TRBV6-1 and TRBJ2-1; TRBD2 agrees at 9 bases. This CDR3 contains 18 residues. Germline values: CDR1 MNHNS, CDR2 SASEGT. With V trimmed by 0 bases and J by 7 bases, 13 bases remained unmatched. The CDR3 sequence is CASSEAGVVAGAWNEQFF. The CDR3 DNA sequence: TGTGCCAGCAGTGAAGCGGGGGTTGTAGCGGGGGCTTGGAATGAGCAGTTCTTC.

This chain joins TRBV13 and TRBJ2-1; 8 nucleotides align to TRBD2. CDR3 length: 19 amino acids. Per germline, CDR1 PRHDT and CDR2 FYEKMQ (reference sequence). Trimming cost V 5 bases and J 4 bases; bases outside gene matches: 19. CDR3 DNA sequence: TGTGCCAGCAGCCCCGGCGCGGGGGGAAACAGGGCCCAATACAATGAGCAGTTCTTC. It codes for CASSPGAGGNRAQYNEQFF.

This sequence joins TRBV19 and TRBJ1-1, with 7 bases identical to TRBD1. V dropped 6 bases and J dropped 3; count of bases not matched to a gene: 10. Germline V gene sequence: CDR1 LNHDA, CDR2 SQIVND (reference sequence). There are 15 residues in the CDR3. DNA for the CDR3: TGTGCCAGTAGGGATCCCGGGACAGACGACACTGAAGCTTTCTTT. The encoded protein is CASRDPGTDDTEAFF.

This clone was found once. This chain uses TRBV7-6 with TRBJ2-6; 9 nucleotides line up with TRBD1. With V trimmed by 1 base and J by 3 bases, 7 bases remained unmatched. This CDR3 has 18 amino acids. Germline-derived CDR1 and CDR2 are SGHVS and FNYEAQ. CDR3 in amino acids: CASSLGGYRGRGANVLTF. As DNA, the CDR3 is TGTGCCAGCAGCTTAGGTGGTTACAGGGGGCGTGGGGCCAACGTCCTGACTTTC. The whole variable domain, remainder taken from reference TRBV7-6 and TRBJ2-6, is GAGVSQSPRYKVTKRGQDVALRCDPISGHVSLYWYRQALGQGPEFLTYFNYEAQQDKSGLPNDRFSAERPEGSISTLTIQRTEQRDSAMYRCASSLGGYRGRGANVLTFGAGSRLTVL.

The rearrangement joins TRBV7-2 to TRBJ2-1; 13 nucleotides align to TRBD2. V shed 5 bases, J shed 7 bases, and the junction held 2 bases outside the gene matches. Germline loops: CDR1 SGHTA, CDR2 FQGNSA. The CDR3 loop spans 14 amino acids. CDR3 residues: CASSRGLAGNEQFF. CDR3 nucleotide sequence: TGTGCCAGCAGCCGGGGACTAGCGGGGAATGAGCAGTTCTTC.

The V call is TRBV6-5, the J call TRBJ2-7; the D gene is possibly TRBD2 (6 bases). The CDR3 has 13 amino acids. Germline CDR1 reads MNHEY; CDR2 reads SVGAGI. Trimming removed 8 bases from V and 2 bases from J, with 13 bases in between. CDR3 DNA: TGTGCCAGCTCCGGGACTGCAGCCTACGAGCAGTACTTC. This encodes CASSGTAAYEQYF.

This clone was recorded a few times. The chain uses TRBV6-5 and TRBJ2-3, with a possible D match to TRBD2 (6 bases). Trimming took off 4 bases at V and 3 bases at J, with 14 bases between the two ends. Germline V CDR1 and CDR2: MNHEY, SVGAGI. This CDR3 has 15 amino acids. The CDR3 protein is CASSLVGRYTDTQYF. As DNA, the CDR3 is TGTGCCAGCAGTTTGGTCGGGAGATATACAGATACGCAGTATTTT.

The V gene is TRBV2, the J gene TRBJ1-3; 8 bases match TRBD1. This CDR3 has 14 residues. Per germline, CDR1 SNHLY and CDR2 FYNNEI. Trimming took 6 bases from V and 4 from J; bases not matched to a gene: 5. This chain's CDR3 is CASSQGAQGNTIYF. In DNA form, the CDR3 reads TGTGCCAGCAGCCAGGGGGCTCAGGGAAACACCATATATTTT.